This T cell receptor beta chain was sequenced for a study of beta chain features in type 1 diabetes. Whole-study results and caveats: TCRB CDR3s were moderately but significantly shorter in Type 1 diabetes patients in all four CD4+ subsets. Small HLA sub-analyses could not settle whether HLA shapes TCRB rearrangement.

Expressed TCRB transcripts were sequenced because the isolated RNA had all been reverse transcribed beforehand. Approximately 3.6 million reads, on average, came from each naive, central memory and regulatory T cell sample. Clones were read by immunoSEQ multiplex PCR, and TCRdb kept only the in-frame ones, dropping some. The data show 300,000 to 400,000 clones, 9.3% seen once. Comments on this clone: Its specificity is not known.

V gave up 4 bases and J gave up 4 bases, with 17 bases separating them. The CDR3 contains 15 residues. CDR1 is SGDLS and CDR2 is YYNGEE in the germline V gene. Sorting of CD4+ naive, central memory, regulatory and stem cell-like memory cells was performed via CD45RO/CCR7/CD25/CD127/CD95/CD27. The TCR comes from a young man with type 1 diabetes. The sample comprised central memory CD4+ T cells from blood. The rearrangement uses TRBV9 and TRBJ1-1, with TRBD1 as a possible D gene (5 bases). CDR3 in DNA: TGTGCCAGCAGCTCCAGACAGACACGGGCCACTGAAGCTTTCTTT. Translating it yields CASSSRQTRATEAFF.